The 9 T cell receptor beta chains listed next were all sequenced from one sample in a study of cytomegalovirus exposure and HLA in healthy donors. PCR used 60 Vbeta primers and 13 Jbeta primers. Profiling relied on immunoSEQ multiplex PCR, and the TCRdb table lists in-frame clones only, not all of them. Of 100,000 to 120,000 clones in the sample, approximately 79% were seen once. The specimen was PBMCs. These receptors all come from a man between 25 and 39 years old in good health and CMV-seropositive.

This chain uses TRBV18 with TRBJ1-4, with a tentative D call TRBD1 (5 bases). Looked up from germline, CDR1 is KGHSH and CDR2 is LQKENI. CDR3 length: 16 amino acids. The V end was cut by 4 bases, the J end by 7 bases, with 19 bases between. The CDR3 sequence is CASSRSTGGFGEKLFF. DNA of the CDR3: TGTGCCAGCTCACGAAGCACTGGGGGGTTCGGTGAAAAACTGTTTTTT.

CDR3 region: CASSYGQGVVADTQYF. The CDR3 DNA follows: TGTGCCAGCAGTTACGGCCAGGGCGTGGTAGCAGATACGCAGTATTTT. This chain links TRBV6-5 with TRBJ2-3; TRBD1 is a possible D gene (5 bases). This CDR3 is 16 amino acids long. Per germline, CDR1 MNHEY and CDR2 SVGAGI. V lost 2 bases and J lost 4, with 16 bases in between.

J is TRBJ2-3 and V is TRBV7-2, with D perhaps matching TRBD1 (6 bases). CDR1 and CDR2 from the germline V gene are SGHTA and FQGNSA. This CDR3 contains 15 residues. Trimming removed 0 bases from V and 6 bases from J, with 13 bases in between. The CDR3 spells CASSLATGPGDTQYF. The DNA of the CDR3 is TGTGCCAGCAGCTTAGCCACAGGGCCCGGGGATACGCAGTATTTT.

A few counts support this clone. The rearrangement joins TRBV18 to TRBJ2-5; 12 nucleotides line up with TRBD2. The CDR3 is 16 amino acids. J gave up 5 bases and V 1 base, and 5 bases lay outside the gene matches. Germline lookup yields CDR1 KGHSH and CDR2 LQKENI. CDR3 in DNA: TGTGCCAGCTCACCACGGCTAGCGGGGGGGCACGAGACCCAGTACTTC. This translates into CASSPRLAGGHETQYF.

V and J are TRBV28 and TRBJ2-5; TRBD1 agrees at 7 bases. Judging by the DNA end, TRBJ2-7 fits better; the J call may be wrong. This CDR3 comprises 16 residues. Germline loops: CDR1 MDHEN, CDR2 SYDVKM. As DNA, the CDR3 is TGTGCCAGCACTACGGCCGGGACAGAGGACTCCTACGAGCAGTACTTC. Amino acid sequence: CASTTAGTEDSYEQYF.

This clone turned up a few times. The chain is built from TRBV9 and TRBJ2-3, with a possible D match to TRBD2 (5 bases). The CDR3 extends over 16 amino acids. V was shortened by 4 bases and J by 2 bases, with 17 bases between the two germline ends. Germline CDR1 SGDLS, CDR2 YYNGEE. CDR3 sequence (DNA): TGTGCCAGCAGCTCGCCACGGGGAATTAACACAGATACGCAGTATTTT. It yields the protein CASSSPRGINTDTQYF.

The rearrangement joins TRBV6-5 to TRBJ2-7; 10 bases fit TRBD1. J gave up 4 bases and V 6 bases, and 3 bases lay outside the gene matches. CDR3 length equals 13 residues. Per germline, CDR1 MNHEY and CDR2 SVGAGI. The CDR3 reads CASRGTGAYEQYF. CDR3 DNA sequence: TGTGCCAGCAGAGGGACAGGGGCGTACGAGCAGTACTTC.

The chain joins TRBV6-1 to TRBJ2-2; the match to TRBD1 covers 7 bases. Germline loops: CDR1 MNHNS, CDR2 SASEGT. There are 15 residues in the CDR3. The V and J ends lost 4 bases and 6 bases, in that order; junction bases with no gene match: 8. The CDR3 loop is CASSASRQGSGELFF. Written as DNA, the CDR3 is TGTGCCAGCAGTGCCTCCAGACAGGGCTCCGGGGAGCTGTTTTTT.

The rearrangement uses TRBV5-1 and TRBJ1-5; 7 positions agree with TRBD1. Germline values: CDR1 SGHRS, CDR2 YFSETQ. Losses at the gene ends were 4 bases for V and 1 base for J; bases not matched to a gene: 5. The CDR3 spans 15 residues. In nucleotides, the CDR3 is TGCGCCAGCAGCCTAGGGACAGCCAGCAATCAGCCCCAGCATTTT. This codes for CASSLGTASNQPQHF. The full variable domain, with the rest looked up from reference TRBV5-1 and TRBJ1-5, is KAGVTQTPRYLIKTRGQQVTLSCSPISGHRSVSWYQQTPGQGLQFLFEYFSETQRNKGNFPGRFSGRQFSNSRSEMNVSTLELGDSALYLCASSLGTASNQPQHFGDGTRLSIL.